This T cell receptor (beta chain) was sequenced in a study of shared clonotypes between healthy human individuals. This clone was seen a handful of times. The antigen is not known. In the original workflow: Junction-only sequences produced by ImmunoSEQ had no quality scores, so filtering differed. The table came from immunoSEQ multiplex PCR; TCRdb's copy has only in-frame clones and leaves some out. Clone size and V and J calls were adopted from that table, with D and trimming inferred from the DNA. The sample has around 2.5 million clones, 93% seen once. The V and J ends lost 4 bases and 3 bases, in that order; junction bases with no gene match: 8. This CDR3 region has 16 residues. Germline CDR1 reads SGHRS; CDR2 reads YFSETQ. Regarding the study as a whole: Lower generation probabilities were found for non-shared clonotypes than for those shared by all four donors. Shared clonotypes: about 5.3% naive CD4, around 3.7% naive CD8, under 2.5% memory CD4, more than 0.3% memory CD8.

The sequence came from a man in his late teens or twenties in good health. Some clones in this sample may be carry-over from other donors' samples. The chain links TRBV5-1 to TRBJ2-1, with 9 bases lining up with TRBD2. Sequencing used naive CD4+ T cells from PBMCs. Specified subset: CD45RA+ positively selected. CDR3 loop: CASSEPSGVGYNEQFF. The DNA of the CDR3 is TGCGCCAGCAGCGAGCCTAGCGGGGTAGGCTACAATGAGCAGTTCTTC.